This T cell receptor beta chain was sequenced in a study of high-grade serous ovarian cancer treatment subgroups. On the study more broadly: Samples averaged 14,192 reads and 7,500 or so unique TCR beta rearrangements. Notes on the study in general: TCR relatedness rose with neoantigen level and trended with mutation load. Repertoire similarity ranged roughly 0.11 to 0.85 between tumors of one patient. Repertoire analysis covered CDR3 alone, not CDR1 or CDR2.

Sequencing was performed with immunoSEQ multiplex PCR; in TCRdb, only in-frame clones are kept and a portion is missing. The sample has around 8,000 clones; about 60% are singletons. The V gene end was trimmed by 3 bases and the J gene end by 6 bases; junction bases not matched to a gene: 11. The CDR3 runs 17 residues. Per the germline V gene, CDR1 is SGDLS and CDR2 is YYNGEE. A remark on this clone: The antigen remains undetermined.

Tumor samples were taken before definitive surgery or chemotherapy. The specimen sequenced was tumor tissue. The receptor's source is a human donor with high-grade serous ovarian cancer. The V and J genes are TRBV9 and TRBJ2-3; 12 positions agree with TRBD2. The CDR3 is CASSGFTSGGPGDTQYF. Here the CDR3 DNA reads TGTGCCAGCAGCGGCTTCACTAGCGGGGGGCCGGGGGATACGCAGTATTTT. The variable domain in full, with the rest retrieved from reference TRBV9 and TRBJ2-3, is DSGVTQTPKHLITATGQRVTLRCSPRSGDLSVYWYQQSLDQGLQFLIQYYNGEERAKGNILERFSAQQFPDLHSELNLSSLELGDSALYFCASSGFTSGGPGDTQYFGPGTRLTVL.